This T cell receptor (beta chain) was documented in a study of technical replicates of blood from a few donors. The length of the CDR3 is 13 residues. Germline V gives CDR1 SGHVS, CDR2 FQNEAQ. V was cut by 4 bases and J by 2 bases, with 8 bases left in between. Only in-frame clones appear in the TCRdb table, and some are missing; sequencing was by immunoSEQ multiplex PCR. The table has around 76,000 clones, around nine tenths seen once. This clonotype originated in a human donor in good health. This sequence joins TRBV7-8 and TRBJ1-1; D remains ambiguous. The sample was T cells isolated from PBMCs. CDR3 sequence (DNA): TGTGCCAGCAGCTCCCACAGAAACACTGAAGCTTTCTTT. This codes for CASSSHRNTEAFF.